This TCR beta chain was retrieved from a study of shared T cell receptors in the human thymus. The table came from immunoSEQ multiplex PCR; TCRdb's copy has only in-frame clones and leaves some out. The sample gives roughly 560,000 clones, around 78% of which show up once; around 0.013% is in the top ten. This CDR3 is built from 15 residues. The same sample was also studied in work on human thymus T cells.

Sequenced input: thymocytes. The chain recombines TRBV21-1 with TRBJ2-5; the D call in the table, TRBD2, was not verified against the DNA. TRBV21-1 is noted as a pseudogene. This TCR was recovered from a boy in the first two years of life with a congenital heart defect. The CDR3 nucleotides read TGTGCCAGCAGCAAAGAGGTAGCGGGAGGGCCTTCTCCCTACTTC. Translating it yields CASSKEVAGGPSPYF.